This paragraph reports one T cell receptor beta chain. The sample comes from a study of blood T cell repertoires in COVID-19. As for the study in general: From the United States, Italy and Spain came samples of acute and convalescent COVID-19.

Trimming stripped 3 bases from V and 7 bases from J, with 15 bases between. From germline, CDR1 is SQVTM and CDR2 ANQGSEA. This CDR3 contains 13 residues. Clones were read by immunoSEQ multiplex PCR, and TCRdb kept only the in-frame ones, dropping some. The sample has about 53,000 clones; more than 80% are singletons. This chain joins TRBV29-1 and TRBJ1-2; D gene uncertain. This receptor was identified in a man older than 75 with acute or convalescent COVID-19. Sample: peripheral blood. CDR3 in amino acids: CSVDRGRVSGYTF. The DNA of the CDR3 is TGCAGCGTTGACAGAGGGAGAGTCAGTGGCTACACCTTC.